These 18 T cell receptor beta chains share one sample of origin, sequenced in a study of human T cells and chemical hapten exposure. The time point is: patch test 1, 2 weeks after DPC sensitization. As to treatment: therapeutic diphenylcyclopropenone sensitization with weekly scalp DPC. Via MiXCR, TCRdb re-called the RACE reads, giving one row per CDR3 protein. The sample records 370,000 or so distinct CDR3 sequences, around 4.8% being singletons. The sequencing used whole blood, collected in connection with sensitization to the hapten diphenylcyclopropenone (DPC). The receptors originated from a woman in her forties or fifties with alopecia areata. Some clones in this sample may be carry-over from other donors' samples.

This clonotype appeared a few times. The rearrangement uses TRBV10-3 and TRBJ2-6; TRBD1 aligns across 10 bases. J was trimmed by 4 bases and V by 7 bases; bases with no gene match: 10. The CDR3 is made up of 17 amino acids. From germline, CDR1 is ENHRY and CDR2 SYGVKD. The DNA of the CDR3 is TGTGCCATCACCCCGGGACAGGGGACGGCCGGGGCCAACGTCCTGACTTTC. Amino acids: CAITPGQGTAGANVLTF.

In its sample, this clonotype was seen a few times. J is TRBJ2-5 and V is TRBV9; the D gene could be TRBD1 or TRBD2 (5 bases each). Between the trimmed V and J ends, which lost 2 bases and 5 bases, there was a span of 13 bases. The CDR3 loop spans 14 amino acids. Germline CDR1 SGDLS, CDR2 YYNGEE. The CDR3 sequence is CASSVGAALETQYF. The CDR3 DNA reads as TGTGCCAGCAGCGTCGGGGCGGCCTTGGAGACCCAGTACTTC. Based on the CDR3 plus reference TRBV9 and TRBJ2-5, the full variable domain is DSGVTQTPKHLITATGQRVTLRCSPRSGDLSVYWYQQSLDQGLQFLIQYYNGEERAKGNILERFSAQQFPDLHSELNLSSLELGDSALYFCASSVGAALETQYFGPGTRLLVL.

The CDR3 nucleotides read TGTGCCAGCAGTTTAAGGGGAAAGGAGGCTTTCTTT. Encoded protein: CASSLRGKEAFF. The chain is built from TRBV28 and TRBJ1-1; tentative D call: TRBD1 (5 bases). The ends were cut back, 2 bases at V and 11 bases at J, with 12 bases in the middle. CDR1 is MDHEN and CDR2 is SYDVKM in the germline V gene. CDR3 length: 12 residues.

Ten or more counts support this clonotype. The chain has TRBV12-3 or TRBV12-4 and TRBJ1-5; D gene ambiguous. This CDR3 has 14 amino acids. The V gene lost 2 bases and the J gene lost 2 bases, with 7 bases spanning the gap. CDR3 in amino acids: CASSLSGGNQPQHF. CDR3 DNA: TGTGCCAGCAGTTTAAGTGGCGGCAATCAGCCCCAGCATTTT.

This chain joins TRBV12-3 or TRBV12-4 and TRBJ1-5; D gene ambiguous. This CDR3 has 15 residues. V dropped 8 bases and J dropped 0 bases, with 14 bases sitting between them. The CDR3 sequence: CASWAAADSNQPQHF. In DNA, the CDR3 is TGTGCCAGCTGGGCGGCGGCGGATAGCAATCAGCCCCAGCATTTT.

There are a few counts of this clonotype. The rearrangement links TRBV7-3 to TRBJ2-1; 11 bases agree with TRBD1. The CDR3 is 15 residues long. Germline assignment: CDR1 SGHTA and CDR2 FQGTGA. Unmatched junction bases numbered 8, after V lost 5 bases and J lost 8 bases. The CDR3 DNA reads as TGTGCCAGCAGCAGGACAGGGGGCCCACTGGATGAGCAGTTCTTC. Its translation: CASSRTGGPLDEQFF.

The chain links TRBV29-1 to TRBJ2-7, with 10 bases fitting TRBD1. The V and J ends lost 4 bases and 2 bases, in that order; junction bases with no gene match: 8. The CDR3 covers 15 residues. Germline V gene sequence: CDR1 SQVTM, CDR2 ANQGSEA. CDR3 sequence reads: CSVVLRDRGTYEQYF. The CDR3 DNA reads as TGCAGCGTTGTCCTCCGGGACAGGGGTACCTACGAGCAGTACTTC.

This clonotype was observed a few times. The gene calls are TRBV15 and TRBJ2-1, with D perhaps matching TRBD1 (5 bases). The CDR3 consists of 14 residues. V lost 0 bases and J 12 bases, leaving 15 bases between the germline ends. Per the germline V gene, CDR1 is LNHNV and CDR2 is YYDKDF (reference sequence). CDR3 sequence (DNA): TGTGCCACCAGCAGAGATAAGTTCAGGGTCGTGCAGTTCTTC. The encoded protein is CATSRDKFRVVQFF.

This clonotype turned up a few times. V gene TRBV28 combines with J gene TRBJ2-1; 8 nucleotides agree with TRBD2. The CDR3 contains 15 residues. The germline gives CDR1 MDHEN, CDR2 SYDVKM. V gave up 6 bases and J gave up 4 bases; unmatched junction bases: 8. The CDR3 sequence: CASSLSGRGYNEQFF. The CDR3 nucleotides are TGTGCCAGCAGCCTCAGCGGGAGAGGGTACAATGAGCAGTTCTTC.

This clonotype was picked up many times. The chain recombines TRBV20-1 with TRBJ1-2; D gene ambiguous. V was shortened by 3 bases and J by 4 bases, with 9 bases between the two germline ends. From germline, CDR1 is DFQATT and CDR2 SNEGSKA (reference sequence). This CDR3 has 12 residues. CDR3 DNA: TGCAGTGCTAGTCAACCCATCTATGGCTACACCTTC. It codes for CSASQPIYGYTF.

This clonotype was counted between two and nine times. The chain couples TRBV18 to TRBJ2-5, with D uncertain. Germline V lookup: CDR1 KGHSH, CDR2 LQKENI. CDR3 length: 14 amino acids. With 3 bases removed from V and 0 bases from J, the gap between germline ends came to 8 bases. Written as DNA, the CDR3 is TGTGCCAGCTCACCGTCGAGGAACCAAGAGACCCAGTACTTC. Its protein is CASSPSRNQETQYF.

This clonotype turned up a few times. The chain joins TRBV13 to TRBJ1-5; D possibly corresponds to TRBD1 (6 bases). The germline V gene has CDR1 PRHDT and CDR2 FYEKMQ (reference sequence). The CDR3 consists of 15 residues. V was shortened by 4 bases and J by 5 bases, with 15 bases between the two germline ends. CDR3 nucleotides: TGTGCCAGCAGCTCACAAGGACAGCCGGATCAGCCCCAGCATTTT. It specifies CASSSQGQPDQPQHF.

This clonotype was observed at least ten times. The rearrangement uses TRBV6-2 or TRBV6-3 and TRBJ2-2; TRBD1 agrees at 8 bases. The germline CDR1 and CDR2 sequences are MNHEY and SVGEGT. V dropped 2 bases and J dropped 7; count of bases not matched to a gene: 12. This CDR3 spans 17 amino acids. CDR3 sequence reads: CASSYPTGQGKNGELFF. CDR3 in DNA: TGTGCCAGCAGTTACCCCACCGGACAGGGAAAGAACGGGGAGCTGTTTTTT.

The chain couples TRBV6-6 to TRBJ2-1; 9 nucleotides match TRBD2. CDR3 length: 15 residues. With 1 base clipped from V and 4 bases from J, the junction kept 2 bases outside the gene matches. The germline gives CDR1 MNHNY, CDR2 SVGAGI (reference sequence). The CDR3 DNA reads as TGTGCCAGCAGTTACTTCAGCGGGGGGTACAATGAGCAGTTCTTC. The encoded protein is CASSYFSGGYNEQFF.

This clonotype was counted between two and nine times. V gene TRBV6-6 combines with J gene TRBJ1-1; D is possibly TRBD1 (6 bases). There are 14 residues in the CDR3. The ends were cut back, 4 bases at V and 9 bases at J, with 18 bases in the middle. From germline, CDR1 is MNHNY and CDR2 SVGAGI (reference sequence). The CDR3 region has the DNA TGTGCCAGCAGTTGGGGGGGGCCATCCCCCCAAGCTTTCTTT. This sequence encodes CASSWGGPSPQAFF.

This clonotype showed up many times. V usage is TRBV12-3 or TRBV12-4 and J usage is TRBJ1-5, with 7 positions matching TRBD1. The ends lost 5 bases at V and 2 bases at J; junction bases unmatched: 3. This CDR3 comprises 14 residues. In DNA form, the CDR3 reads TGTGCCAGCAGTCATACAGGGGGCAATCAGCCCCAGCATTTT. This gives the protein CASSHTGGNQPQHF.

This chain joins TRBV20-1 and TRBJ1-2; D is unresolved. CDR3 length: 14 amino acids. V lost 1 base and J lost 10, with 19 bases in between. Germline CDR1 and CDR2: DFQATT and SNEGSKA (reference sequence). This CDR3 reads CSARVAGRQAVYTF. For the CDR3, the DNA is TGCAGTGCTAGAGTCGCAGGCCGGCAGGCTGTCTACACCTTC.

This clonotype has a count of ten or more. The rearrangement joins TRBV7-9 to TRBJ1-2; D ambiguous. The germline gives CDR1 SEHNR, CDR2 FQNEAQ (reference sequence). The length of the CDR3 is 14 residues. The V end lost 5 bases, the J end lost 6 bases, and 16 bases lay between the germline ends. The CDR3 here is CASSPTLRFHGYTF. As DNA, the CDR3 is TGTGCCAGCAGCCCCACCCTCAGATTTCATGGCTACACCTTC. Variable domain in full (rest from reference TRBV7-9 and TRBJ1-2): DTGVSQNPRHKITKRGQNVTFRCDPISEHNRLYWYRQTLGQGPEFLTYFQNEAQLEKSRLLSDRFSAERPKGSFSTLEIQRTEQGDSAMYLCASSPTLRFHGYTFGSGTRLTVV.